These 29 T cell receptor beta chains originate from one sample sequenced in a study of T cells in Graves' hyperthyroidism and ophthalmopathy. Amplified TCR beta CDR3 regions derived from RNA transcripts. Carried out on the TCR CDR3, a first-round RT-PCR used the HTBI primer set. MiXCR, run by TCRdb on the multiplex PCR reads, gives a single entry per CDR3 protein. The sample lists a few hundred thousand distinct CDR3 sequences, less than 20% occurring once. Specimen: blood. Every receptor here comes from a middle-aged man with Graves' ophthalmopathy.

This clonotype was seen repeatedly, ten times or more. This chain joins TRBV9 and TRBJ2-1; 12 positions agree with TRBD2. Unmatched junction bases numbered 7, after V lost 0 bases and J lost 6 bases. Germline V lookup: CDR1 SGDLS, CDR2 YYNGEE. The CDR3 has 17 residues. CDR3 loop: CASSVASRLAGVNEQFF. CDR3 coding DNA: TGTGCCAGCAGCGTAGCTAGCAGACTAGCGGGAGTCAATGAGCAGTTCTTC.

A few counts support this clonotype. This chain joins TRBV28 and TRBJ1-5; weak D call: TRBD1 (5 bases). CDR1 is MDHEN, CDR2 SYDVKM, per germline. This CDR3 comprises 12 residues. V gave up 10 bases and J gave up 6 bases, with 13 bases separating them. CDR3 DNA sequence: TGTGCCACCTCGTTTGGGGCTCAGCCCCAGCATTTT. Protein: CATSFGAQPQHF.

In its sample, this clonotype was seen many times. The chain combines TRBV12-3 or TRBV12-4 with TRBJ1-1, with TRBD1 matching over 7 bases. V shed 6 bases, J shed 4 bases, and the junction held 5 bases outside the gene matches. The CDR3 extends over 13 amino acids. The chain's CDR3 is CASSRDSRTEAFF. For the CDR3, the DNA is TGTGCCAGCAGCCGGGACAGTCGCACTGAAGCTTTCTTT.

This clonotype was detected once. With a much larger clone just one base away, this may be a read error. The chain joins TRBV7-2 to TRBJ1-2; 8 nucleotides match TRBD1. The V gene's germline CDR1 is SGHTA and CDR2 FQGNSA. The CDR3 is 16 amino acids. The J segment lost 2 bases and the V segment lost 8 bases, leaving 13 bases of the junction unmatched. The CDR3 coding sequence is TGTGCCAGCGGACCTTCGCCGAGACAGGGGAACTATGGCTACACCTTC. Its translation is CASGPSPRQGNYGYTF.

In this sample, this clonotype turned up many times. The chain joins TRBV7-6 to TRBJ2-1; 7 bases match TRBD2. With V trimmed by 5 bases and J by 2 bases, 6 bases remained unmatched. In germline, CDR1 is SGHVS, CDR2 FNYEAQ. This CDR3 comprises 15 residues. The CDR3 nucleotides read TGTGCCAGCAGCCAGCCGAGCGGGACCTACAATGAGCAGTTCTTC. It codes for CASSQPSGTYNEQFF.

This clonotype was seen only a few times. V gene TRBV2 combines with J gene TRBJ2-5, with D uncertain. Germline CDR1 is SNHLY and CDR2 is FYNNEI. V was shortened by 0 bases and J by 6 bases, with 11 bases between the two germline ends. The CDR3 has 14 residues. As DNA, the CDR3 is TGTGCCAGCAGTGAAGCGCGTACTATTAAGACCCAGTACTTC. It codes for CASSEARTIKTQYF.

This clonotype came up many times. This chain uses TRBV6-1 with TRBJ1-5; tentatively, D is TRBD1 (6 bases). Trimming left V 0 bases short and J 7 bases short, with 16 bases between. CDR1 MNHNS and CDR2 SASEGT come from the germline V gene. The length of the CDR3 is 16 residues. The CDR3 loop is CASSEASGGGRQPQHF. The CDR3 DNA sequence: TGTGCCAGCAGTGAAGCGTCCGGGGGCGGAAGGCAGCCCCAGCATTTT.

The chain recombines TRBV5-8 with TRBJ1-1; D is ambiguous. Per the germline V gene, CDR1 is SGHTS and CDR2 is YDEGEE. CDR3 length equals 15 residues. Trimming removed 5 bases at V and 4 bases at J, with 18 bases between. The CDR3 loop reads CASSYSHEISTEAFF. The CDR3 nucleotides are TGTGCCAGCAGTTATTCCCATGAGATCAGCACTGAAGCTTTCTTT.

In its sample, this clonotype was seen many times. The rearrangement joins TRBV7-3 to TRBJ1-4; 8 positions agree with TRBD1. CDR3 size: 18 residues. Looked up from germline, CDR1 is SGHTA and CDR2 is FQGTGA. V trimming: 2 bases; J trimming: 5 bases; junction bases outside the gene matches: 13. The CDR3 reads CASSLPRQGLVGNEKLFF. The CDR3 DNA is TGTGCCAGCAGCTTACCGCGACAGGGGTTAGTCGGCAATGAAAAACTGTTTTTT.

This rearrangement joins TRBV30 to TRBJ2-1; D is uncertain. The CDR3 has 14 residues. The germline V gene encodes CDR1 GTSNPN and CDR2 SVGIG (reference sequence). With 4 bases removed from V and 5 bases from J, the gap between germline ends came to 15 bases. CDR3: CAWTGLRRHNEQFF. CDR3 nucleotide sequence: TGTGCCTGGACCGGCCTCCGGCGCCACAATGAGCAGTTCTTC.

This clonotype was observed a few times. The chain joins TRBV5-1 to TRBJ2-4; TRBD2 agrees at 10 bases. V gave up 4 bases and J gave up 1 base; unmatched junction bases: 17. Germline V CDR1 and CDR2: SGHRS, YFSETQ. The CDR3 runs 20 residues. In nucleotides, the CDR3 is TGCGCCAGCAGCCCGATCCTAGCGGGAGCGGGTAATGTGGCCAAAAACATTCAGTACTTC. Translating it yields CASSPILAGAGNVAKNIQYF.

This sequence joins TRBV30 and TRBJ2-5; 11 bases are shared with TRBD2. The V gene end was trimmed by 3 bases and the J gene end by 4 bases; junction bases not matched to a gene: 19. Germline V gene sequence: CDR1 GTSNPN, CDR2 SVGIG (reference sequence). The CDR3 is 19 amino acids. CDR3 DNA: TGTGCCTGGAGCGCCAAGACTAGCGGGATCGCGAATGAGGGAGAGACCCAGTACTTC. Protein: CAWSAKTSGIANEGETQYF.

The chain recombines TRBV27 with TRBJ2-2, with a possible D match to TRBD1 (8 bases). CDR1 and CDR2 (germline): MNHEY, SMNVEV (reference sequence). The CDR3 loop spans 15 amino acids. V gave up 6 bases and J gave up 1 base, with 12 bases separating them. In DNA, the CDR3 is TGTGCCAGCAGAGCGGGACAGGTGAACACCGGGGAGCTGTTTTTT. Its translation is CASRAGQVNTGELFF.

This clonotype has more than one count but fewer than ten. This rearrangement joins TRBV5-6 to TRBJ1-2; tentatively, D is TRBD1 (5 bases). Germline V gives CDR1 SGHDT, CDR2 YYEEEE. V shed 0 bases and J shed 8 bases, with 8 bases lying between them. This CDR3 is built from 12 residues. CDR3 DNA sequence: TGTGCCAGCAGCTTGGATTGGGGCGGCTACACCTTC. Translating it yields CASSLDWGGYTF.

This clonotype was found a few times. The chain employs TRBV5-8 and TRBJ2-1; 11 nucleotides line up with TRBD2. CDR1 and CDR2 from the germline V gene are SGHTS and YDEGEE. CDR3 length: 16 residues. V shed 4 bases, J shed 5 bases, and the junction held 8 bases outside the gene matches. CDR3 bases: TGTGCCAGCAGCACTGTCGGGACTAGCGGACACAATGAGCAGTTCTTC. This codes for CASSTVGTSGHNEQFF.

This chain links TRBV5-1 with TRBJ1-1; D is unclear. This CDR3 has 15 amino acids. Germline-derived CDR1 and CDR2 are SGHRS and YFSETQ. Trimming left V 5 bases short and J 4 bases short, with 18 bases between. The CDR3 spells CASRINVGEATEAFF. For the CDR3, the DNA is TGCGCCAGCAGAATAAATGTCGGGGAGGCCACTGAAGCTTTCTTT.

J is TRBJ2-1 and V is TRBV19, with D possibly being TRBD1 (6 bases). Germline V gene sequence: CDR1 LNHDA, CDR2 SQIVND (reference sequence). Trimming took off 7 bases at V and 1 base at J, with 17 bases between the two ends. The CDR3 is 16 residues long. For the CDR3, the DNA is TGTGCCAGTAATCAAGGGCAGGGGATTTCCTACAATGAGCAGTTCTTC. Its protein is CASNQGQGISYNEQFF.

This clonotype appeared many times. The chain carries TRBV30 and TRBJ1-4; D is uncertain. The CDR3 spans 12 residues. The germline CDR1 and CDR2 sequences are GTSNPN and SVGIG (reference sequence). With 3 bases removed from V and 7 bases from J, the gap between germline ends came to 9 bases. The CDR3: CAWSGRSEKLFF. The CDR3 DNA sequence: TGTGCCTGGAGCGGACGGAGTGAAAAACTGTTTTTT.

The CDR3 region has the DNA TGTGCCAGTAAGCAGACAGGGGGCGTCTACAATGAGCAGTTCTTC. Its protein product is CASKQTGGVYNEQFF. The rearrangement links TRBV19 to TRBJ2-1, with 10 bases identical to TRBD1. Trimming removed 7 bases from V and 3 bases from J; junction bases left unmatched: 6. Germline V lookup: CDR1 LNHDA, CDR2 SQIVND (reference sequence). The CDR3 contains 15 residues.

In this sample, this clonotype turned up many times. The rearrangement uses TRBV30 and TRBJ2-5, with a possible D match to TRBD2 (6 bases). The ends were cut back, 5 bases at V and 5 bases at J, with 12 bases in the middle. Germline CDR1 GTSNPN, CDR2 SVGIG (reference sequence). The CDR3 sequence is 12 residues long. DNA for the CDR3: TGTGCCTGGTCGACGGGAGTTGAGACCCAGTACTTC. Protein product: CAWSTGVETQYF. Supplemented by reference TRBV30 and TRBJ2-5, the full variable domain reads SQTIHQWPATLVQPVGSPLSLECTVEGTSNPNLYWYRQAAGRGLQLLFYSVGIGQISSEVPQNLSASRPQDRQFILSSKKLLLSDSGFYLCAWSTGVETQYFGPGTRLLVL.

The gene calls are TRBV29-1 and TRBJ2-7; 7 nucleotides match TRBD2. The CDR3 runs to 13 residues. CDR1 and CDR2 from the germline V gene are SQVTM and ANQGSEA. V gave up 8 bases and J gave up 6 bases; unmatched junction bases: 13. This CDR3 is CSFSPGGLGEQYF. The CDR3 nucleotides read TGCAGCTTTTCACCGGGGGGTTTGGGCGAGCAGTACTTC.

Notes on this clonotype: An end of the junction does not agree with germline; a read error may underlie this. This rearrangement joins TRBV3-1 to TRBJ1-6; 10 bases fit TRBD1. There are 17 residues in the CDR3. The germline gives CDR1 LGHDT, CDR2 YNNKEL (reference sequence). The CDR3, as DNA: TGTGCCAGCAGTAAACAGACAGGGGGCGCCTATAATTCACCCATCCACTTT. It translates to CASSKQTGGAYNSPIHF.

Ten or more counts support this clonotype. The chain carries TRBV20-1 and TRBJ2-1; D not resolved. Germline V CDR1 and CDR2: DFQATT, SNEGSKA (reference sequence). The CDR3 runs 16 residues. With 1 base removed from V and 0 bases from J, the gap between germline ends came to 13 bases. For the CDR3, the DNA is TGCAGTGCTAGAGTCCTAATCACGGACTCCTACAATGAGCAGTTCTTC. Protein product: CSARVLITDSYNEQFF.

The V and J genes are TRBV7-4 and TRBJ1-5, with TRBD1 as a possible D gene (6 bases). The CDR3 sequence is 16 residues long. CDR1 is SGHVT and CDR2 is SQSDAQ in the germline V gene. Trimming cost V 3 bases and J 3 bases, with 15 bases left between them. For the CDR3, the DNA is TGTGCCAGCAGCTTTCCCCCGGGACACTACAATCAGCCCCAGCATTTT. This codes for CASSFPPGHYNQPQHF.

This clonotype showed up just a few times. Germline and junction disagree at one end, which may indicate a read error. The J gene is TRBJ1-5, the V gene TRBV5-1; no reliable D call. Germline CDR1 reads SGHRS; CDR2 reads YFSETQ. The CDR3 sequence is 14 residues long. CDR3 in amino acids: CTSSLGASGQPQHF. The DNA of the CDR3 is TGCACCAGCAGCTTGGGTGCTTCGGGTCAGCCCCAGCATTTT.

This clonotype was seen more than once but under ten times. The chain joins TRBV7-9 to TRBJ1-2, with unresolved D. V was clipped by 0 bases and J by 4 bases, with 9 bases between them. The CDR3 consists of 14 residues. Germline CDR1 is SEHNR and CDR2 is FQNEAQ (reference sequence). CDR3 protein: CASSLALGSYGYTF. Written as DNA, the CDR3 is TGTGCCAGCAGCTTAGCCCTAGGCTCCTATGGCTACACCTTC.

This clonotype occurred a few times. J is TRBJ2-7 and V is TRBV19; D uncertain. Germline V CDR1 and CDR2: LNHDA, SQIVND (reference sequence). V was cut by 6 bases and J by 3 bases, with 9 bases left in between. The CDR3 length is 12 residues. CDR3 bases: TGTGCCAGTAGCCTGGACCACTACGAGCAGTACTTC. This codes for CASSLDHYEQYF.

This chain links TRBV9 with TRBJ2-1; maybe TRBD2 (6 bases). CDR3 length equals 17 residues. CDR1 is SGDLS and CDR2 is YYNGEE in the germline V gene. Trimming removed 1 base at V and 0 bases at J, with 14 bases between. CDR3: CASSVRGGESSYNEQFF. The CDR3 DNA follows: TGTGCCAGCAGCGTAAGGGGCGGGGAGAGCTCCTACAATGAGCAGTTCTTC.

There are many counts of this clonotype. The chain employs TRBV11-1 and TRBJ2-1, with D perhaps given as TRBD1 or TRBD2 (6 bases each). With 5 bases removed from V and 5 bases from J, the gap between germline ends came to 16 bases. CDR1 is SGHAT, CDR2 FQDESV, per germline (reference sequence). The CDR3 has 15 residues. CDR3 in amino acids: CASSIRGERDNEQFF. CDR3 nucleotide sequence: TGTGCCAGCAGCATTAGGGGGGAGAGGGACAATGAGCAGTTCTTC.